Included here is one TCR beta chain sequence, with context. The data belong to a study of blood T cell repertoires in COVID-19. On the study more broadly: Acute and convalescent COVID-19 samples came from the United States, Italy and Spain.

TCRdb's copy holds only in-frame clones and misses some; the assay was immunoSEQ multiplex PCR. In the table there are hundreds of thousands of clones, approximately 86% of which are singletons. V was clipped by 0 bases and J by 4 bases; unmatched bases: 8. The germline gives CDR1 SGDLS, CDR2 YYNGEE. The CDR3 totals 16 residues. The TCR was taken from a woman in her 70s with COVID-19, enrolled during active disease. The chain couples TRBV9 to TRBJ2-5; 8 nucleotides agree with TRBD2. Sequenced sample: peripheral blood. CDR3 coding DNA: TGTGCCAGCAGCGTAGCCAGCGGGGGTCAACTAGAGACCCAGTACTTC. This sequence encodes CASSVASGGQLETQYF.